A selection of T cell receptor beta chains follows, all from one sample in a study of T cell clones after liver transplantation. Measured with immunoSEQ multiplex PCR; TCRdb has only the in-frame clones, and not every one. The data contain roughly 19,000 clones, around 87% of them singletons. This material consisted of CD8+ T cells from blood, taken about 46 months after liver transplant. Receptor source: a human patient who received a liver transplant. The graft donor may account for some of the T cells. Each CDR3 is given with its conserved first and last residue. Each record gives: clone size, V gene, J gene, CDR3 protein. Clone size is not always given. Where it is, it says once, few, many or a class for expanded clones.

>-|TRBV4-3|TRBJ2-1
CASSQDASSGNEQFF
>-|TRBV4-1|TRBJ1-5
CASSQDRDRRGNQPQHF
>-|TRBV7-9|TRBJ2-3
CASSFVADTQYF
>-|TRBV27|TRBJ2-5
CASWGETQYF
>-|TRBV19|TRBJ1-1
CASSIFRENTEAFF
>once|TRBV28|TRBJ2-2
CASAGRENTGELFF
>-|TRBV28|TRBJ2-5
CASSFVRTLLSAQYF
>-|TRBV5-1|TRBJ2-7
CASSNLYEQYF
>-|TRBV19|TRBJ2-1
CASNIGRSYNEQFF
>once|TRBV5-1|TRBJ1-2
CASSLEYRGGNYGYTF
>once|TRBV29-1|TRBJ1-2
CSVEIGGAIGYTF
>once|TRBV4-1|TRBJ1-5
CASSQDPTQPQHF
>-|TRBV6-6|TRBJ2-7
CASSSRQYYEQYF
>-|TRBV27|TRBJ2-6
CASKFRGANVLTF
>-|TRBV5-4|TRBJ1-1
CASSPVSGSAFF
>-|TRBV14|TRBJ2-7
CASSQGPSGSSYEQYF
>once|TRBV4-1|TRBJ2-7
CASSQYGTGSYEQYF
>-|TRBV7-9|TRBJ2-7
CASSLDQGMGQYF
>few|TRBV28|TRBJ2-7
CASRRQPYEQYF
>medium-sized|TRBV28|TRBJ1-2
CASSPDSHYGYTF
>-|TRBV5-6|TRBJ2-7
CASSHSGTGVHEQYF
>-|TRBV2|TRBJ1-2
CASSEGDRAYGYTF
>-|TRBV7-3|TRBJ2-1
CASSPRTGGPRDEQFF
>-|TRBV25-1|TRBJ1-1
CASTGGPEAFF